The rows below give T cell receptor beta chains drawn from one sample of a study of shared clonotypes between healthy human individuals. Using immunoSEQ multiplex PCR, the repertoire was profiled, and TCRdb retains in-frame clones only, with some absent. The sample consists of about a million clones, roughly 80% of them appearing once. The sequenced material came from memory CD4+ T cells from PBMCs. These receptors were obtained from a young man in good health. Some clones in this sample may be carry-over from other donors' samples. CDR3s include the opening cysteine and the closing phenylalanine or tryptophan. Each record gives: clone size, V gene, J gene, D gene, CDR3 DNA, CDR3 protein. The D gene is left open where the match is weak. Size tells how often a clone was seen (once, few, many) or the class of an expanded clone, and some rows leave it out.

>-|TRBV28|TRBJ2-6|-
TGTGCCGCGGTGACTGGGGCCAACGTCCTGACTTTC
CAAVTGANVLTF
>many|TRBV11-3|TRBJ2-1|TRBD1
TGTGCCAGCAGCTTGAATTTTGGGACAGGGGAGGTCCGTGAGCAGTTCTTC
CASSLNFGTGEVREQFF
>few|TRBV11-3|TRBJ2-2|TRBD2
TGTGCCAGCAGCATAGAGGGAGGGTACACCGGGGAGCTGTTTTTT
CASSIEGGYTGELFF
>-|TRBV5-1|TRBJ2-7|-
TGCGCCAGCAGTGACGGGAACTCCTACGAGCAGTACTTC
CASSDGNSYEQYF
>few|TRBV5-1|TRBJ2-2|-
TGCGCCAGCAGCTACGCGGGAACCCGACCCACCGGGGAGCTGTTTTTT
CASSYAGTRPTGELFF
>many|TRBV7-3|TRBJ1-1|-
TGTGCCAGCAGCTTAACCGGCAGAGACAAAGCTTTCTTT
CASSLTGRDKAFF
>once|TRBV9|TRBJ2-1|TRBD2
TGTGCCAGCAGCGTAGGCGGCGGGAGCACCTACAATGAGCAGTTCTTC
CASSVGGGSTYNEQFF
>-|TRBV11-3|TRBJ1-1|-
TGTGCCAGCACCCAGGAGGGGCAGATGGTGTTTGAAGCTTTCTTT
CASTQEGQMVFEAFF
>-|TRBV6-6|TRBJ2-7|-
TGTGCCAGCAGGTCCCCCTCGTACGAGCAGTACTTC
CASRSPSYEQYF
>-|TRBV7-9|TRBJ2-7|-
TGTGCCAGCAGCAACAGGGACTCCTACGAGCAGTACTTC
CASSNRDSYEQYF
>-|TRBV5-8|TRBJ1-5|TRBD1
TGTGCCAGCAGATTAGGTCCGGACAGGGGGCACCATCAGCCCCAGCATTTT
CASRLGPDRGHHQPQHF
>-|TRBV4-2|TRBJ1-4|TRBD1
TGTGCCAGCAGCCAACAACAGGGGACAGTCGGGGAAAAACTGTTTTTT
CASSQQQGTVGEKLFF
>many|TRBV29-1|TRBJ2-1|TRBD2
TGCAGCGTTGCTCCTAGCGGGACCTACAATGAGCAGTTCTTC
CSVAPSGTYNEQFF
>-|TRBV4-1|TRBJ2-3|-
TGCGCCAGCAGCCCCGGGGCAGCCCGATCTAGCACAGATACGCAGTATTTT
CASSPGAARSSTDTQYF
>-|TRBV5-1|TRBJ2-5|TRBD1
TGCGCCAGCAGCTCGCGGACAGGGGGCTCGACCCAGTACTTC
CASSSRTGGSTQYF
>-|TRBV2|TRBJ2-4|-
TGTGCCAGCAGTGAGGGGCGGAACATTCAGTACTTC
CASSEGRNIQYF
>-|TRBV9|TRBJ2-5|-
TGTGCCAGCAGCGTAAGCGGACACGTACAAGAGACCCAGTACTTC
CASSVSGHVQETQYF
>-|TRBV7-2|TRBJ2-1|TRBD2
TGTGCCAGCGGACTAGCGGGAGACAATGAGCAGTTCTTC
CASGLAGDNEQFF
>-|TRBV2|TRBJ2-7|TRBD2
TGTGCCAGCAGGCGACTAGCGGGGGGTGGCCACGAGCAGTACTTC
CASRRLAGGGHEQYF
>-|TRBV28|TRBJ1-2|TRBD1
TGTGCCAGCAGAGTCGACAGGGTCGGGGGTGGCTACACCTTC
CASRVDRVGGGYTF
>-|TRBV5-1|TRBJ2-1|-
TGCGCCAGCAGCGGGGCGGGATACAATGAGCAGTTCTTC
CASSGAGYNEQFF
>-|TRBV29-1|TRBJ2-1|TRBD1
TGCAGCGTAGAGAGACAGGGGGGGAATGAGCAGTTCTTC
CSVERQGGNEQFF
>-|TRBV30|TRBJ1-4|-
TGTGCCTGGAGTGTACTGCGGGAACTGTTTTTT
CAWSVLRELFF
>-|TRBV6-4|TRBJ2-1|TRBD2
TGTGCCAGCACCGACCGAGGGGAGGGCGATGAGCAGTTCTTC
CASTDRGEGDEQFF
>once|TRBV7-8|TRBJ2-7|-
TGTGCCAGCAGCTTAGCGTCGCAGGGAGGTTATCGCGAGCAGTACTTC
CASSLASQGGYREQYF